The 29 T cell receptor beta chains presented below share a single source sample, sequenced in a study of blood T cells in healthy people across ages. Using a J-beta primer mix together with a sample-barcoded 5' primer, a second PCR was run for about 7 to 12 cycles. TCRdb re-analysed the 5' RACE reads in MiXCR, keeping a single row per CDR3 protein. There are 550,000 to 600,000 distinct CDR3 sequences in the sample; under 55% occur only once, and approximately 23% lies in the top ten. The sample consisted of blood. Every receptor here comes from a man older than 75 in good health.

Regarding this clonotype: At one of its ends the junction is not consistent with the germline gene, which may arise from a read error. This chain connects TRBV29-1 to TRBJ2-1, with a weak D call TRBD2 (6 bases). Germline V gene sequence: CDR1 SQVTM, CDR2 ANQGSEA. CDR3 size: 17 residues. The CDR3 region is CSGSGRALISSYKEQFF. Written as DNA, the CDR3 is TGCAGCGGGAGCGGGCGGGCGCTCATAAGCTCCTACAAGGAGCAGTTCTTC.

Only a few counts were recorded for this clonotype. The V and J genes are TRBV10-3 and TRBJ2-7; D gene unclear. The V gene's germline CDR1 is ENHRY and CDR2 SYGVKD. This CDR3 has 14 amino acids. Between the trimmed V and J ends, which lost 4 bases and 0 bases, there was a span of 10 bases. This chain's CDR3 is CAISGTASSYEQYF. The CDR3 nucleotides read TGTGCCATCAGTGGGACGGCAAGCTCCTACGAGCAGTACTTC.

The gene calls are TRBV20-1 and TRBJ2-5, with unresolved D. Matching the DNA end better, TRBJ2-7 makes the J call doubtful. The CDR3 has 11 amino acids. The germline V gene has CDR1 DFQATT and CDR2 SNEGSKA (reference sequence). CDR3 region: CSARKALEQYF. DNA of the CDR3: TGCAGTGCTAGGAAAGCCCTCGAGCAGTACTTC.

The chain's CDR3 is CASSNHRAGELFF. The CDR3 nucleotides are TGTGCCAGCAGCAATCACAGGGCCGGGGAGCTGTTTTTT. The chain has TRBV11-2 and TRBJ2-2; possibly TRBD1 for D (6 bases). The germline gives CDR1 SGHAT, CDR2 FQNNGV. This CDR3 has 13 amino acids. Trimming removed 5 bases at V and 6 bases at J, with 10 bases between.

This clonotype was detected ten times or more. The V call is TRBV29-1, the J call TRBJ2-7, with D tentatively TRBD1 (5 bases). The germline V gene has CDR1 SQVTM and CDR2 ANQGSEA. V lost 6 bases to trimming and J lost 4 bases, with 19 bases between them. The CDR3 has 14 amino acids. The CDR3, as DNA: TGCAGCGTCCCCTTGCCAGGACACTCATACGAGCAGTACTTC. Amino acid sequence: CSVPLPGHSYEQYF.

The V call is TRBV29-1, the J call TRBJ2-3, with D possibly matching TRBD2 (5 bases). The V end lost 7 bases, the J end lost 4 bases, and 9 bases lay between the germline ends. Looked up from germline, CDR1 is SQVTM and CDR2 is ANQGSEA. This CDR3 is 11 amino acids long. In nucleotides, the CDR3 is TGCAGCGCGGGGAATTCAGATACGCAGTATTTT. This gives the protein CSAGNSDTQYF.

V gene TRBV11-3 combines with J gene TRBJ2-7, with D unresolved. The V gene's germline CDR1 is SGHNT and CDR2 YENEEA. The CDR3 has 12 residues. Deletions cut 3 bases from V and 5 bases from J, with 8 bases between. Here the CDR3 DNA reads TGTGCCAGCAGCTTGAACAATAACGAGCAGTACTTC. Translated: CASSLNNNEQYF.

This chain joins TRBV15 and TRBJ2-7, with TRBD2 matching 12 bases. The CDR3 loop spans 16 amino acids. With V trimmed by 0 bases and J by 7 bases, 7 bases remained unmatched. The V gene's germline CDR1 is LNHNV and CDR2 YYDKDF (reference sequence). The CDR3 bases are TGTGCCACCAGCAGAGACCTAGCGGGGGGGCCAAATGAGCAGTACTTC. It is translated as CATSRDLAGGPNEQYF.

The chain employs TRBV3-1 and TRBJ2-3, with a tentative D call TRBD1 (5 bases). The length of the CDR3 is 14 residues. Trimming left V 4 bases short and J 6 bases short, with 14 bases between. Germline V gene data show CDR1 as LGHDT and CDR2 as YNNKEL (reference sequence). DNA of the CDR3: TGTGCCAGCAGCCTTTCGGACATACGGGATACGCAGTATTTT. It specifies CASSLSDIRDTQYF.

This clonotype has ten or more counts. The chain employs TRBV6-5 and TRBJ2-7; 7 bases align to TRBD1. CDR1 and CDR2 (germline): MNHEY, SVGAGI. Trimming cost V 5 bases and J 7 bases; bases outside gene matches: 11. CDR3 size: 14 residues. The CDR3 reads CASSRGGKSGEQYF. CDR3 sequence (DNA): TGTGCCAGCAGTCGAGGGGGCAAGTCGGGAGAGCAGTACTTC.

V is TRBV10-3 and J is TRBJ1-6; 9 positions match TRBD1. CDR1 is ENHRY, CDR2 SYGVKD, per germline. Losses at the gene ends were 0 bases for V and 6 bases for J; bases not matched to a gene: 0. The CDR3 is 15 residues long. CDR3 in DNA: TGTGCCATCAGTGAGTCGGACAGGGGTAATTCACCCCTCCACTTT. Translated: CAISESDRGNSPLHF.

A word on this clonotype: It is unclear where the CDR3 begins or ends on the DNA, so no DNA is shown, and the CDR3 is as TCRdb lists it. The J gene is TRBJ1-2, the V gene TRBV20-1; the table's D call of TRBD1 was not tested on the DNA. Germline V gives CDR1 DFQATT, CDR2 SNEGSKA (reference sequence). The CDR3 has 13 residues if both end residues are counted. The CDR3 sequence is CSAEGQTNYGCTF.

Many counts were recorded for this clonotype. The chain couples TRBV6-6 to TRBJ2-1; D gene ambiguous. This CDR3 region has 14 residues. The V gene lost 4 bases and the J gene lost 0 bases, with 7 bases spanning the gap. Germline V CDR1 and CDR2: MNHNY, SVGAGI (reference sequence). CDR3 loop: CASSFPSSYNEQFF. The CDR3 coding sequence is TGTGCCAGCAGTTTCCCAAGCTCCTACAATGAGCAGTTCTTC.

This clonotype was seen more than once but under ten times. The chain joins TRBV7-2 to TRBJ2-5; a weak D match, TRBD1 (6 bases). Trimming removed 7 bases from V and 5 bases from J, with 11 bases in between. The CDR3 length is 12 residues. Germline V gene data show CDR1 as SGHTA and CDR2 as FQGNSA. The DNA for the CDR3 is TGTGCCAGCAAAGGGGGAGCGGAGACCCAGTACTTC. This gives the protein CASKGGAETQYF.

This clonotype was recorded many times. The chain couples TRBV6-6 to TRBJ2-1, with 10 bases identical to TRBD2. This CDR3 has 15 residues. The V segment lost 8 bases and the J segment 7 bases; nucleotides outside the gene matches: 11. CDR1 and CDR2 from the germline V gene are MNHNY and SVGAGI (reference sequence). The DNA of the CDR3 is TGTGCCAGCTTCGAGCGGGGGGGCCGGAGAAATGAGCAGTTCTTC. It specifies CASFERGGRRNEQFF.

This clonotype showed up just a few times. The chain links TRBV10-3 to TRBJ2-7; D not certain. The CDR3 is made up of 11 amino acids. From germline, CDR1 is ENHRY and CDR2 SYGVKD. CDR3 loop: CAAAVSYEQYF. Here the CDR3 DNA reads TGTGCGGCGGCAGTCTCCTACGAGCAGTACTTC.

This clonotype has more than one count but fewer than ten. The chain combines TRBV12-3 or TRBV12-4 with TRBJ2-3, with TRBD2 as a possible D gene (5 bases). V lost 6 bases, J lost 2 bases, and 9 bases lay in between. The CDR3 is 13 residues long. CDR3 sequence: CASRTTNTDTQYF. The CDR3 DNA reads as TGTGCCAGCAGGACGACTAACACAGATACGCAGTATTTT.

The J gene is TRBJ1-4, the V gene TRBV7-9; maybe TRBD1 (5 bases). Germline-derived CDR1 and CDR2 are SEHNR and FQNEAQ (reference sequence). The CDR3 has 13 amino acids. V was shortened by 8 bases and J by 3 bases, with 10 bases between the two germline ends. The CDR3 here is CASAWGSNEKLFF. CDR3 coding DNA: TGTGCCAGCGCCTGGGGGTCTAATGAAAAACTGTTTTTT.

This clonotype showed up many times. The CDR3 nucleotides are TGTGCCAGCAGTTACCTTTCCAGGGGGTTGGGTTCACCCCTCCACTTT. Amino acid sequence: CASSYLSRGLGSPLHF. V and J are TRBV6-6 and TRBJ1-6; TRBD1 matches 7 bases. The germline V gene has CDR1 MNHNY and CDR2 SVGAGI (reference sequence). CDR3 length: 16 residues. J gave up 9 bases and V 2 bases, and 10 bases lay outside the gene matches.

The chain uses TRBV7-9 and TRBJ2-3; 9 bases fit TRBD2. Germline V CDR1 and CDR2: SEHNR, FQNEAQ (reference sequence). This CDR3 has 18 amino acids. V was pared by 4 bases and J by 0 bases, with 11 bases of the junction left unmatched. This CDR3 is CASSYPGLALASTDTQYF. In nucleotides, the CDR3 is TGTGCCAGCAGCTATCCGGGACTAGCATTAGCTAGCACAGATACGCAGTATTTT.

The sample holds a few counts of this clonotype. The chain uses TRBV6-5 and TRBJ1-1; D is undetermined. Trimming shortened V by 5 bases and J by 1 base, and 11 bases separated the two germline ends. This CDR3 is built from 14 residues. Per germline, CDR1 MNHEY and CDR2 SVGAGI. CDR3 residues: CASSANRPNTEAFF. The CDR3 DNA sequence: TGTGCCAGCAGTGCCAACAGACCGAACACTGAAGCTTTCTTT.

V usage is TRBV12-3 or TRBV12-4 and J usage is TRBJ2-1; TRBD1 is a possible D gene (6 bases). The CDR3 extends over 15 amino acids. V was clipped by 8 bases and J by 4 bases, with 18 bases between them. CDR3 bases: TGTGCCAGCTCCCCGCCGGGACAAATTTACAATGAGCAGTTCTTC. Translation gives CASSPPGQIYNEQFF.

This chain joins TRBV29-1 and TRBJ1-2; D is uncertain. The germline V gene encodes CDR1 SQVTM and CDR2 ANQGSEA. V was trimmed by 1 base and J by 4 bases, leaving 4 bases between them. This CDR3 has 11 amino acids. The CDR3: CSVEGFYGYTF. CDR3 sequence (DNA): TGCAGCGTTGAAGGGTTCTATGGCTACACCTTC.

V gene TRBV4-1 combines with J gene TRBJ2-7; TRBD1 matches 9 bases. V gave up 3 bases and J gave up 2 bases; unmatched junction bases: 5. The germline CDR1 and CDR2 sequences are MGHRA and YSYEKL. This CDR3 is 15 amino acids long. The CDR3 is CASSQTTGGPYEQYF. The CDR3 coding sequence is TGCGCCAGCAGCCAGACGACAGGGGGACCCTACGAGCAGTACTTC.

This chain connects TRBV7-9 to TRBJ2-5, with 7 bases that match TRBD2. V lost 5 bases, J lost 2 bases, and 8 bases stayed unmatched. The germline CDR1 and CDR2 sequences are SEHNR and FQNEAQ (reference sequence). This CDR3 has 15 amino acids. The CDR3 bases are TGTGCCAGCAGCCGATTGACTAGCAGGCAAGAGACCCAGTACTTC. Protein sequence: CASSRLTSRQETQYF.

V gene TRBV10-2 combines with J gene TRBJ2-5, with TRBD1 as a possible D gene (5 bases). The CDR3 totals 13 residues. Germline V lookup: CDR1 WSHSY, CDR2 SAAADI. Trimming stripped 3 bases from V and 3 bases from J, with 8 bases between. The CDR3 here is CASSEDSEETQYF. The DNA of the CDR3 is TGCGCCAGCAGTGAAGACAGCGAAGAGACCCAGTACTTC.

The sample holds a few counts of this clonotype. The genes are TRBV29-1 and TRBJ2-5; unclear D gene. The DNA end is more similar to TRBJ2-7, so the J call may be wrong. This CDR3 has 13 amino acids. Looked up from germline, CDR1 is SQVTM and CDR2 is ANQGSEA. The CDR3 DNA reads TGCAGCGTTGCCGACCCGAGTCAGGACGAGCAGTACTTC. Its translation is CSVADPSQDEQYF.

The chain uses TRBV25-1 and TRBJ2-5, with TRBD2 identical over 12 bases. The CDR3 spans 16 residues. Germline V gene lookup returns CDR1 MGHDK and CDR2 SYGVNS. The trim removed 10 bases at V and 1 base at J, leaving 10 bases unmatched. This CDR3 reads CATLQTSGGAQETQYF. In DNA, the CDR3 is TGTGCCACCTTACAGACTAGCGGGGGTGCCCAAGAGACCCAGTACTTC.

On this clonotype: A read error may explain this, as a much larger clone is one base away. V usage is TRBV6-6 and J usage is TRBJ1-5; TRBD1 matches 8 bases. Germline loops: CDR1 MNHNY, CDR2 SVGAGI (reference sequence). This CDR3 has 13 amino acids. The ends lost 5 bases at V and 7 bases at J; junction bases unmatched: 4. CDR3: CASSPGGGQPQHF. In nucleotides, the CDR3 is TGTGCCAGCAGTCCAGGGGGCGGGCAGCCCCAGCATTTT.